A single T cell receptor beta chain is shown here with its context. No antigen is known for it. This sample was taken from a study of PD-1 blockade in classical Hodgkin lymphoma. For the study at large: Every 2 weeks, patients had 3 mg/kg nivolumab intravenously. Study-level points and caveats: Researchers reported that CD4+ TCR diversity, though not CD8+, rose significantly by C4D1.

The CDR3 totals 16 residues. V shed 4 bases and J 4 bases; nucleotides not matched to a gene: 7. Germline CDR1 SGHTA, CDR2 FQGTGA. The time point denotes: cycle 4 day 1 (C4D1), after six to seven weeks of nivolumab. Autologous stem cell transplantation was followed by relapse in every patient, and brentuximab vedotin exposure varied. Classifying best responses yielded complete response, partial response or progressive disease. Profiling relied on immunoSEQ multiplex PCR, and the TCRdb table lists in-frame clones only, not all of them. This table has tens of thousands of clones, over 70% appearing once.

The chain carries TRBV7-3 and TRBJ2-1; 10 bases agree with TRBD2. The sequence was collected from a human donor with classical Hodgkin lymphoma. The sample was peripheral blood mononuclear cells (PBMCs), taken before the fourth cycle of nivolumab. In DNA, the CDR3 is TGTGCCAGCAGCTACCTAGCGGGGGCCCTTTACAATGAGCAGTTCTTC. It translates to CASSYLAGALYNEQFF.